Reported below is one T cell receptor beta chain. Its target is unknown. Noted time point: baseline, week 1 (first vaccination visit). As to treatment: pre-vaccination baseline after standard-of-care therapy. Donor tumors were new WHO grade 3 or 4 IDH1-mutant, ATRX-lost astrocytomas. The data were obtained in a study of a mutant IDH1 vaccine in newly diagnosed glioma. The wider study: Males made up approximately 60% and females about 40% of treated patients, whose mean age was roughly 40 years. The earlier regimen, radiotherapy, temozolomide, or both, was most often both.

Overall study results and limits: Of the patients, 85% to 95% had vaccine-induced immune responses.

CDR1 is MNHEY, CDR2 SVGAGI, per germline. The CDR3 spans 15 residues. The ends were cut back, 2 bases at V and 1 base at J, with 11 bases in the middle. The method was immunoSEQ multiplex PCR; TCRdb's version includes in-frame clones alone and lacks a portion of them. The sample records 45,000 to 70,000 clones, around 92% being singletons. The chain has TRBV6-5 and TRBJ1-2; D unresolved. The specimen was PBMCs, collected from a glioma patient treated with radiotherapy, temozolomide or both. The source is a man aged 50 to 60 with glioma. The CDR3 DNA is TGTGCCAGCAGTTACGGGCAGAGCCTTAACTATGGCTACACCTTC. Amino acid sequence: CASSYGQSLNYGYTF.